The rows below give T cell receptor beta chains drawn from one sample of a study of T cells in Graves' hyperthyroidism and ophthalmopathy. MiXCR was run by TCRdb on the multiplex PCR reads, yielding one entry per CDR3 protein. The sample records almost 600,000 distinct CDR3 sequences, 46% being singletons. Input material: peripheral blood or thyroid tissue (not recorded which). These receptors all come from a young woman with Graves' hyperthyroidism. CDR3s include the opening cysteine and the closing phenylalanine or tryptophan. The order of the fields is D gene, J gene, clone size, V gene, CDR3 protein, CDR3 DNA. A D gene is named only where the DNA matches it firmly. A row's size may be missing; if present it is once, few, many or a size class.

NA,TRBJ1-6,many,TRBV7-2,CASSQGNSPLHF,TGTGCCAGCAGCCAAGGGAATTCACCCCTCCACTTT
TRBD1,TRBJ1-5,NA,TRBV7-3,CASRTGVHQPQHF,TGTGCCAGCAGAACAGGGGTGCATCAGCCCCAGCATTTT
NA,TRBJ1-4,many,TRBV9,CASSVDKDTDEKLFF,TGTGCCAGCAGCGTAGATAAGGACACGGATGAAAAACTGTTTTTT
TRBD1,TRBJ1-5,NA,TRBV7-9,CASSRDRGLGQPQHF,TGTGCCAGCAGCCGGGACAGAGGCTTGGGGCAGCCCCAGCATTTT
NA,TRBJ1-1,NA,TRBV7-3,CASSPDTGGKTEAFF,TGTGCCAGCAGCCCTGACACCGGGGGGAAAACTGAAGCTTTCTTT
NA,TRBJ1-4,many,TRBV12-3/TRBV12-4,CASTQGEKLFF,TGTGCCAGCACCCAGGGTGAAAAACTGTTTTTT
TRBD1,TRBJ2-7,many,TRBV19,CASSIGRGISYEQYF,TGTGCCAGTAGTATAGGCAGGGGGATCTCCTACGAGCAGTACTTC
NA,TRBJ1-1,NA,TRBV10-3,CAISLQPLNTEAFF,TGTGCCATCAGCCTACAGCCCCTGAACACTGAAGCTTTCTTT
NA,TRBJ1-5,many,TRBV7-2,CASSLAHLRQPQHF,TGTGCCAGCAGCTTAGCGCATCTCCGACAGCCCCAGCATTTT
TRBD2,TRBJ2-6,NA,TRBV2,CASRSGVNVLTF,TGTGCCAGCCGGAGCGGGGTCAACGTCCTGACTTTC
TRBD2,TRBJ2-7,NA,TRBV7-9,CASSFTGAGGPREQYF,TGTGCCAGCAGCTTTACAGGGGCGGGAGGGCCGAGGGAGCAGTACTTC
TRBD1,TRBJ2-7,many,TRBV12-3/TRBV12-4,CASNWTGSRYEQYF,TGTGCCAGCAATTGGACAGGGTCCCGCTACGAGCAGTACTTC
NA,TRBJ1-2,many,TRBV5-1,CASRAQENYGYTF,TGCGCCAGCAGAGCCCAAGAAAACTATGGCTACACCTTC
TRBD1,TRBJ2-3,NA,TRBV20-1,CSADRAGHTDTQYF,TGCAGTGCCGACAGGGCAGGGCACACAGATACGCAGTATTTT